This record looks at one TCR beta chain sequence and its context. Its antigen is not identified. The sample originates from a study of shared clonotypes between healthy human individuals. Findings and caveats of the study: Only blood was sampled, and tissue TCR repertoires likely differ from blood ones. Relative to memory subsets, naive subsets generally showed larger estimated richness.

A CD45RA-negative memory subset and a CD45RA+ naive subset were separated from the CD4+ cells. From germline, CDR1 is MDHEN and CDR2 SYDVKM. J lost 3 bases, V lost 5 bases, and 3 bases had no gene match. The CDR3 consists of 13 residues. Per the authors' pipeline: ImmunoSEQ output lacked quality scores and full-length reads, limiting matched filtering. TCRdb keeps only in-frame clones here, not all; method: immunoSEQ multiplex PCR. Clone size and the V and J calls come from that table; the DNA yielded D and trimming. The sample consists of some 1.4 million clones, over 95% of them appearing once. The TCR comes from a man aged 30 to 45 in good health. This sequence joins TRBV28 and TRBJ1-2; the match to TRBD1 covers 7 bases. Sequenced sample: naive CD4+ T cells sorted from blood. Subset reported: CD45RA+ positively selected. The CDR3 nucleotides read TGTGCCAGCAGTGGGGACAGTCACTATGGCTACACCTTC. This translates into CASSGDSHYGYTF.